This entry lists 17 T cell receptor beta chains sequenced from one sample in a study of blood T cell repertoires in COVID-19. Sequenced by immunoSEQ multiplex PCR; TCRdb stores in-frame clones only, minus some. Of approximately 86,000 clones in the sample, about 80% were seen once. Sequenced input: peripheral blood. The receptors shown here come from a woman between 65 and 79 years old with acute or convalescent COVID-19.

This chain connects TRBV5-1 to TRBJ1-3; D is undetermined. The ends were cut back, 3 bases at V and 0 bases at J, with 7 bases in the middle. The CDR3 consists of 14 residues. Germline V gene sequence: CDR1 SGHRS, CDR2 YFSETQ. CDR3 sequence: CASSSQSSGNTIYF. Written as DNA, the CDR3 is TGCGCCAGCAGCTCACAAAGCTCTGGAAACACCATATATTTT.

The gene calls are TRBV7-2 and TRBJ2-7, with unresolved D. V gave up 1 base and J gave up 4 bases, with 8 bases separating them. Germline assignment: CDR1 SGHTA and CDR2 FQGNSA. The length of the CDR3 is 13 residues. The CDR3 loop reads CASSLVGPYEQYF. Written as DNA, the CDR3 is TGTGCCAGCAGCTTAGTTGGGCCTTACGAGCAGTACTTC.

This chain connects TRBV12-3 or TRBV12-4 to TRBJ2-7; tentatively, D is TRBD1 (5 bases). The length of the CDR3 is 11 residues. The V end was cut by 6 bases, the J end by 5 bases, with 8 bases between. The chain's CDR3 is CASSLRDEQYF. The CDR3 DNA reads TGTGCCAGCAGCCTCAGGGACGAGCAGTACTTC.

This chain uses TRBV19 with TRBJ1-1; 8 bases match TRBD1. Per germline, CDR1 LNHDA and CDR2 SQIVND (reference sequence). Losses at the gene ends were 0 bases for V and 2 bases for J; bases not matched to a gene: 5. This CDR3 region has 16 residues. The chain's CDR3 is CASSIDRTGLNTEAFF. In nucleotides, the CDR3 is TGTGCCAGTAGTATAGATCGGACAGGGCTAAACACTGAAGCTTTCTTT.

The V call is TRBV4-1, the J call TRBJ2-1, with D possibly matching TRBD2 (7 bases). The V end lost 0 bases, the J end lost 10 bases, and 19 bases lay between the germline ends. Germline-derived CDR1 and CDR2 are MGHRA and YSYEKL. The length of the CDR3 is 16 residues. The CDR3 DNA follows: TGCGCCAGCAGCCAAGATCGTGGGGAGGGGGTTCGAGAGCAGTTCTTC. It yields the protein CASSQDRGEGVREQFF.

This chain links TRBV28 with TRBJ1-2; tentatively, D is TRBD1 (6 bases). Trimming took off 5 bases at V and 3 bases at J, with 13 bases between the two ends. CDR1 MDHEN and CDR2 SYDVKM come from the germline V gene. The CDR3 consists of 14 residues. The chain's CDR3 is CASSPQTGYYGYTF. The DNA for the CDR3 is TGTGCCAGCAGTCCGCAAACAGGGTACTATGGCTACACCTTC.

This rearrangement joins TRBV6-6 to TRBJ1-4, with D possibly TRBD1 on 5 matching bases. CDR1 is MNHNY, CDR2 SVGAGI, per germline (reference sequence). V lost 0 bases to trimming and J lost 5 bases, with 10 bases between them. The CDR3 is 15 residues long. Here the CDR3 DNA reads TGTGCCAGCAGTTACTCCTCCGGGGGGAATGAAAAACTGTTTTTT. This translates into CASSYSSGGNEKLFF.

CDR3 coding DNA: TGTGCCAGCAGTTTGACAGGGGGCGCAGATACGCAGTATTTT. This codes for CASSLTGGADTQYF. The J gene is TRBJ2-3, the V gene TRBV28, with 10 nucleotides matching TRBD1. The V and J ends lost 3 bases and 4 bases, in that order; junction bases with no gene match: 1. The CDR3 spans 14 residues. Germline values: CDR1 MDHEN, CDR2 SYDVKM.

The chain joins TRBV19 to TRBJ1-2, with D unclear. The V end was cut by 5 bases, the J end by 4 bases, with 14 bases between. Germline V gene sequence: CDR1 LNHDA, CDR2 SQIVND (reference sequence). The CDR3 is 14 amino acids. The CDR3 loop reads CASSYQRDGYGYTF. As DNA, the CDR3 is TGTGCCAGTAGTTACCAGAGGGATGGCTATGGCTACACCTTC.

This chain uses TRBV5-1 with TRBJ2-3; D gene unclear. V dropped 0 bases and J dropped 3 bases, with 5 bases sitting between them. The germline gives CDR1 SGHRS, CDR2 YFSETQ. This CDR3 spans 13 amino acids. CDR3 protein: CASSLELTDTQYF. CDR3 DNA sequence: TGCGCCAGCAGCTTGGAGCTTACAGATACGCAGTATTTT.

The chain is built from TRBV10-2 and TRBJ2-1; 14 bases map to TRBD2. The J segment lost 12 bases and the V segment lost 6 bases, leaving 10 bases of the junction unmatched. From germline, CDR1 is WSHSY and CDR2 SAAADI. The length of the CDR3 is 15 residues. CDR3 amino acids: CASSRSGTSGRGQFF. DNA for the CDR3: TGCGCCAGCAGCCGATCCGGGACTAGCGGGAGAGGGCAGTTCTTC.

This chain joins TRBV30 and TRBJ1-1, with D perhaps TRBD1 (6 bases). The V gene lost 1 base and the J gene lost 6 bases, with 18 bases spanning the gap. Germline CDR1 reads GTSNPN; CDR2 reads SVGIG (reference sequence). This CDR3 is 15 amino acids long. The CDR3 DNA reads as TGTGCCTGGAGTGGGAAGGGGGTAAGGTTCGCTGAAGCTTTCTTT. Protein: CAWSGKGVRFAEAFF.

The rearrangement uses TRBV19 and TRBJ2-1; 9 bases agree with TRBD2. Per germline, CDR1 LNHDA and CDR2 SQIVND (reference sequence). The CDR3 runs 15 residues. V trimming: 6 bases; J trimming: 10 bases; junction bases outside the gene matches: 13. The CDR3 is CASSGGASGIREQFF. CDR3 coding DNA: TGTGCCAGTAGCGGTGGAGCTAGCGGGATACGGGAGCAGTTCTTC.

The chain couples TRBV2 to TRBJ2-3; D might be TRBD2 (5 bases). The CDR3 spans 12 residues. V lost 5 bases to trimming and J lost 9 bases, with 12 bases between them. Germline-derived CDR1 and CDR2 are SNHLY and FYNNEI. CDR3 nucleotides: TGTGCCAGCAGTCGAGAGGGTAGCACGCAGTATTTT. Its protein is CASSREGSTQYF.

J is TRBJ2-2 and V is TRBV18; TRBD2 matches at 7 bases. V lost 1 base and J lost 2; bases outside the gene matches: 1. This CDR3 has 15 amino acids. Per the germline V gene, CDR1 is KGHSH and CDR2 is LQKENI. CDR3 region: CASSPRGLNTGELFF. The CDR3 bases are TGTGCCAGCTCACCACGGGGACTAAACACCGGGGAGCTGTTTTTT.

The genes are TRBV28 and TRBJ2-7, with 7 bases matching TRBD2. The germline gives CDR1 MDHEN, CDR2 SYDVKM. With V trimmed by 7 bases and J by 9 bases, 15 bases remained unmatched. The CDR3 covers 14 residues. In DNA, the CDR3 is TGTGCCAGCACCCCAATCCCAGTGGGCGGGGGGCAGTACTTC. Translating gives CASTPIPVGGGQYF. The entire variable domain, with the rest obtained from reference TRBV28 and TRBJ2-7, is as follows: DVKVTQSSRYLVKRTGEKVFLECVQDMDHENMFWYRQDPGLGLRLIYFSYDVKMKEKGDIPEGYSVSREKKERFSLILESASTNQTSMYLCASTPIPVGGGQYFGPGTRLTVT.

The chain joins TRBV30 to TRBJ2-2; 9 bases are a match to TRBD2. From germline, CDR1 is GTSNPN and CDR2 SVGIG (reference sequence). CDR3 length equals 14 residues. The V and J ends lost 2 bases and 3 bases, in that order; junction bases with no gene match: 1. The chain's CDR3 is CAWSTSGYTGELFF. The CDR3 nucleotides read TGTGCCTGGAGTACTAGCGGGTACACCGGGGAGCTGTTTTTT.